The 6 T cell receptor beta chains presented below share a single source sample, sequenced in a study of shared clonotypes between healthy human individuals. Data came from immunoSEQ multiplex PCR; TCRdb stores just in-frame clones and leaves some out. Of 2.3 million or so clones listed, approximately 95% were seen once; the top ten hold 0.39%. Sequenced: naive CD4+ T cells from PBMCs. Subset: CD45RA+ positively selected. These receptors came from a man between 18 and 35 years old in good health. Some clones in this sample may be carry-over from other donors' samples.

The rearrangement uses TRBV28 and TRBJ1-5; D not certain. Germline loops: CDR1 MDHEN, CDR2 SYDVKM. The CDR3 contains 12 residues. The V end lost 6 bases, the J end lost 7 bases, and 10 bases lay between the germline ends. DNA for the CDR3: TGTGCCAGCAGACGACCGGGACAGCCCCAGCATTTT. This encodes CASRRPGQPQHF.

This clone was counted once. V and J are TRBV5-5 and TRBJ2-6; D uncertain. The germline V gene has CDR1 SGHKS and CDR2 YYEKEE (reference sequence). Trimming removed 3 bases from V and 10 bases from J, with 14 bases in between. There are 14 residues in the CDR3. CDR3 nucleotide sequence: TGTGCCAGCAGCTATGACCCCTTAGGAAACGTCCTGACTTTC. It specifies CASSYDPLGNVLTF.

Only one count was recorded for this clone. The CDR3 is CASQLGTSSNQPQHF. As DNA, the CDR3 is TGTGCCAGCCAGCTTGGGACATCGAGCAATCAGCCCCAGCATTTT. This rearrangement joins TRBV28 to TRBJ1-5; the D gene is possibly TRBD1 (6 bases). There are 15 residues in the CDR3. Germline V CDR1 and CDR2: MDHEN, SYDVKM. Trimming took off 8 bases at V and 1 base at J, with 15 bases between the two ends.

The rearrangement uses TRBV6-1 and TRBJ2-3; a weak D match, TRBD1 (5 bases). CDR1 MNHNS and CDR2 SASEGT come from the germline V gene. V dropped 5 bases and J dropped 4 bases, with 19 bases sitting between them. This CDR3 contains 16 residues. The CDR3 coding sequence is TGTGCCAGCAGTCAAGTGGGTGGGGCTGGGGCAGATACGCAGTATTTT. Its translation: CASSQVGGAGADTQYF.

The chain links TRBV4-1 to TRBJ1-2, with D unresolved. V gave up 2 bases and J gave up 0 bases, with 10 bases separating them. This CDR3 has 15 amino acids. Germline V gene sequence: CDR1 MGHRA, CDR2 YSYEKL. The DNA for the CDR3 is TGCGCCAGCAGCCAAACGCTCCCCACTAACTATGGCTACACCTTC. Its protein product is CASSQTLPTNYGYTF.

The V and J genes are TRBV6-6 and TRBJ2-7; D is possibly TRBD1 (8 bases). The V gene lost 5 bases and the J gene lost 6 bases, with 20 bases spanning the gap. CDR1 and CDR2 (germline): MNHNY, SVGAGI (reference sequence). The CDR3 is 15 amino acids. The CDR3 sequence: CASSAGQGGSVEQYF. CDR3 DNA: TGTGCCAGCAGTGCCGGACAGGGAGGGTCGGTCGAGCAGTACTTC.